The 19 T cell receptor beta chains reported below all come from one sample, sequenced in a study of human T cells and chemical hapten exposure. MiXCR, applied by TCRdb to the RACE reads, yields one record per CDR3 protein. The table lists around 330,000 distinct CDR3 sequences, 5.5% of them singletons. Time point: pre-sensitization, week 0. The sample's treatment: therapeutic diphenylcyclopropenone sensitization with weekly scalp DPC. The sequencing used whole blood, collected in connection with sensitization to the hapten diphenylcyclopropenone (DPC). These receptors were collected from a woman aged 18-30 years with alopecia areata. Some clones in this sample may be carry-over from other donors' samples.

The chain recombines TRBV6-5 with TRBJ1-2; D perhaps matches TRBD1 (6 bases). Trimming took 2 bases from V and 8 from J, leaving 15 bases between them. The CDR3 has 14 amino acids. The germline gives CDR1 MNHEY, CDR2 SVGAGI. CDR3 nucleotides: TGTGCCAGCAGTTACGGGGGGCAGGGGCCCGGCTACACCTTC. It specifies CASSYGGQGPGYTF.

The chain is built from TRBV20-1 and TRBJ2-1; D unclear. The CDR3 has 18 amino acids. V dropped 4 bases and J dropped 0 bases, with 22 bases sitting between them. Germline CDR1 reads DFQATT; CDR2 reads SNEGSKA (reference sequence). The CDR3 DNA is TGCAGTGCTATTATTTTGCGATCGGGCACTCGCTCCTACAATGAGCAGTTCTTC. Translated, it gives CSAIILRSGTRSYNEQFF.

This rearrangement joins TRBV4-1 to TRBJ1-5, with 9 bases aligning to TRBD1. The CDR3 contains 16 residues. With V trimmed by 3 bases and J by 4 bases, 7 bases remained unmatched. Germline lookup yields CDR1 MGHRA and CDR2 YSYEKL. In nucleotides, the CDR3 is TGCGCCAGCAGCCATTCTGGGACAGGGAAGAATCAGCCCCAGCATTTT. Translating it yields CASSHSGTGKNQPQHF.

The chain employs TRBV7-2 and TRBJ2-5; D may be TRBD1 (5 bases). This CDR3 comprises 14 residues. The ends were cut back, 2 bases at V and 1 base at J, with 8 bases in the middle. Germline CDR1 SGHTA, CDR2 FQGNSA. The CDR3 nucleotides are TGTGCCAGCAGCTTAAGACAGCCCCAAGAGACCCAGTACTTC. Translated: CASSLRQPQETQYF.

The table lists this clonotype with a few counts. This chain connects TRBV27 to TRBJ2-1, with D perhaps matching TRBD1 (5 bases). The CDR3 contains 12 residues. V dropped 2 bases and J dropped 10 bases, with 9 bases sitting between them. Germline V CDR1 and CDR2: MNHEY, SMNVEV (reference sequence). The chain's CDR3 is CASSLQRGEQFF. The CDR3 DNA follows: TGTGCCAGCAGTTTACAAAGGGGCGAGCAGTTCTTC.

The table lists this clonotype with many counts. The V and J genes are TRBV6-2 or TRBV6-3 and TRBJ2-3, with D possibly matching TRBD2 (5 bases). The CDR3 is made up of 15 amino acids. CDR1 and CDR2 from the germline V gene are MNHEY and SVGEGT. Trimming removed 5 bases from V and 0 bases from J, with 12 bases in between. The CDR3 sequence: CASSHGELSTDTQYF. In nucleotides, the CDR3 is TGTGCCAGCAGTCACGGGGAGCTAAGCACAGATACGCAGTATTTT.

This clonotype showed up many times. This chain links TRBV7-2 with TRBJ2-3, with TRBD2 identical over 8 bases. This CDR3 spans 14 amino acids. Per germline, CDR1 SGHTA and CDR2 FQGNSA. J lost 1 base, V lost 10 bases, and 7 bases had no gene match. Here the CDR3 DNA reads TGTGCCACTACACTAGCGGCCCGCACAGATACGCAGTATTTT. This encodes CATTLAARTDTQYF.

This clonotype was counted only a few times. This chain joins TRBV7-6 and TRBJ1-1; the D gene is possibly TRBD1 (6 bases). Germline lookup yields CDR1 SGHVS and CDR2 FNYEAQ. CDR3 length: 16 amino acids. Trimming removed 5 bases at V and 0 bases at J, with 16 bases between. The CDR3 coding sequence is TGTGCCAGCAGCCTACTTCCTAACAGGGTGAACACTGAAGCTTTCTTT. Protein: CASSLLPNRVNTEAFF.

This rearrangement joins TRBV6-1 to TRBJ1-1; 9 bases line up with TRBD1. This CDR3 is 15 amino acids long. The V gene end was trimmed by 6 bases and the J gene end by 3 bases; junction bases not matched to a gene: 8. The germline gives CDR1 MNHNS, CDR2 SASEGT. DNA of the CDR3: TGTGCCAGCAGAGGGGGGGGGACAGGGTACACTGAAGCTTTCTTT. It codes for CASRGGGTGYTEAFF.

The chain recombines TRBV20-1 with TRBJ2-1, with 10 positions matching TRBD2. With V trimmed by 3 bases and J by 2 bases, 16 bases remained unmatched. The germline gives CDR1 DFQATT, CDR2 SNEGSKA (reference sequence). This CDR3 spans 19 amino acids. Here the CDR3 DNA reads TGCAGTGCTAGTGGTGGAGGACTAGCGGATCGGCATGCCTACAATGAGCAGTTCTTC. Translation gives CSASGGGLADRHAYNEQFF.

To note about this clonotype: A much more abundant neighbour one base away suggests this may be a read error. The V gene is TRBV5-4, the J gene TRBJ2-7; D is undetermined. V dropped 4 bases and J dropped 6 bases, with 17 bases sitting between them. The CDR3 runs to 14 residues. The germline V gene has CDR1 SGHNT and CDR2 YYREEE (reference sequence). The CDR3 nucleotides are TGTGCCAGCAGCCAAAACGATAGGTGTGGCGAGCAGTACTTC. It specifies CASSQNDRCGEQYF.

This clonotype has more than one count but fewer than ten. The chain recombines TRBV5-1 with TRBJ2-3; D assignment may be TRBD1 or TRBD2 (5 bases each). Between the trimmed V and J ends, which lost 0 bases and 1 base, there was a span of 12 bases. Per the germline V gene, CDR1 is SGHRS and CDR2 is YFSETQ. This CDR3 is 16 amino acids long. DNA for the CDR3: TGCGCCAGCAGCTTGGAGGCGGGCAGGGGCACAGATACGCAGTATTTT. Encoded protein: CASSLEAGRGTDTQYF.

In its sample, this clonotype was seen many times. The chain combines TRBV29-1 with TRBJ1-2; 7 bases fit TRBD1. The CDR3 covers 13 residues. V trimming: 7 bases; J trimming: 3 bases; junction bases outside the gene matches: 8. Germline values: CDR1 SQVTM, CDR2 ANQGSEA. Written as DNA, the CDR3 is TGCAGCGCGTCACAGGGGAACTACTATGGCTACACCTTC. The encoded protein is CSASQGNYYGYTF.

The rearrangement uses TRBV7-8 and TRBJ2-7, with D possibly matching TRBD1 (6 bases). CDR1 and CDR2 (germline): SGHVS, FQNEAQ. V was clipped by 5 bases and J by 2 bases, with 16 bases between them. The CDR3 is 15 amino acids. CDR3 sequence: CASSPTYRETYEQYF. The CDR3 nucleotides read TGTGCCAGCAGCCCGACCTACAGGGAAACCTACGAGCAGTACTTC.

This clonotype has at least ten counts. The J gene is TRBJ1-5, the V gene TRBV11-2, with D uncertain. CDR3 length equals 13 residues. In germline, CDR1 is SGHAT, CDR2 FQNNGV. With 3 bases removed from V and 8 bases from J, the gap between germline ends came to 11 bases. The CDR3 sequence: CASSFTQIEPQHF. The CDR3 coding sequence is TGTGCCAGCAGCTTTACTCAAATCGAGCCCCAGCATTTT.

This clonotype has more than one count but fewer than ten. Here the CDR3 DNA reads TGTGCCAGCAGAATTTGGGAGGTCCTAGCCAAAAACATTCAGTACTTC. This encodes CASRIWEVLAKNIQYF. The chain combines TRBV7-2 with TRBJ2-4; D is perhaps TRBD2 (6 bases). V shed 6 bases and J shed 0 bases, with 15 bases lying between them. This CDR3 is 16 amino acids long. Germline V gives CDR1 SGHTA, CDR2 FQGNSA.

This clonotype came up many times. This rearrangement joins TRBV20-1 to TRBJ1-1; perhaps TRBD1 as D (6 bases). The CDR3 extends over 12 amino acids. V dropped 5 bases and J dropped 1 base, with 8 bases sitting between them. Per germline, CDR1 DFQATT and CDR2 SNEGSKA (reference sequence). CDR3 in amino acids: CSALQGNTEAFF. The CDR3 DNA is TGCAGTGCTTTACAGGGGAACACTGAAGCTTTCTTT.

V usage is TRBV12-3 or TRBV12-4 and J usage is TRBJ1-1; D not resolved. Trimming pared 2 bases from V and 6 bases from J, leaving 13 bases between. This CDR3 has 14 amino acids. The CDR3 region is CASSLLYIQAEAFF. The CDR3 nucleotides read TGTGCCAGCAGTTTATTGTATATTCAGGCTGAAGCTTTCTTT.

This clonotype has more than one count but fewer than ten. The chain couples TRBV7-2 to TRBJ1-1; a weak D match, TRBD1 (5 bases). Trimming took 2 bases from V and 7 from J, leaving 14 bases between them. This CDR3 is 14 amino acids long. The germline V gene has CDR1 SGHTA and CDR2 FQGNSA. The DNA for the CDR3 is TGTGCCAGCAGCTTAAACGGGCAGGGAGGTGAAGCTTTCTTT. It encodes CASSLNGQGGEAFF.